The 28 T cell receptor beta chains in this list originate from one sample, sequenced in a study of spatial heterogeneity in lung cancer. Findings and limits, study-wide: Expanded intratumoral alpha and beta TCR counts tracked tumor mutation counts.

One entry per CDR3 protein, called by TCRdb with MiXCR from the 5' RACE reads. The sample yields more than 25,000 distinct CDR3 sequences, just over 7% seen once. The antigens of these receptors remain unknown. Described time point: sample taken at primary tumor resection. Sequencing used lung tumor tissue, obtained at surgery. The receptors were sampled from a male donor with early-stage non-small cell lung cancer.

This clonotype has a count of ten or more. This sequence joins TRBV11-2 and TRBJ2-1; tentative D call: TRBD1 (5 bases). The CDR3 has 14 residues. Germline V gives CDR1 SGHAT, CDR2 FQNNGV. V was pared by 2 bases and J by 8 bases, with 13 bases between. The CDR3, as DNA: TGTGCCAGCAGCTTATTCCAGGGAAGCGATGAGCAGTTCTTC. Amino acids: CASSLFQGSDEQFF. Filled out from reference TRBV11-2 and TRBJ2-1, the complete variable domain reads EAGVAQSPRYKIIEKRQSVAFWCNPISGHATLYWYQQILGQGPKLLIQFQNNGVVDDSQLPKDRFSAERLKGVDSTLKIQPAKLEDSAVYLCASSLFQGSDEQFFGPGTRLTVL.

This clonotype was counted ten times or more. This chain joins TRBV10-3 and TRBJ2-1; no definite D call. The germline V gene has CDR1 ENHRY and CDR2 SYGVKD. V lost 11 bases, J lost 0 bases, and 11 bases lay in between. The CDR3 is 13 amino acids. The CDR3: CALSMSSYNEQFF. CDR3 nucleotide sequence: TGTGCCTTAAGCATGAGCTCCTACAATGAGCAGTTCTTC.

CDR3 loop: CASSPLAALSYEQYF. The CDR3 DNA reads TGCGCCAGCAGCCCACTAGCGGCCCTCTCCTACGAGCAGTACTTC. The V gene is TRBV5-1, the J gene TRBJ2-7, with 8 bases matching TRBD2. V gave up 4 bases and J gave up 0 bases; unmatched junction bases: 6. The V gene's germline CDR1 is SGHRS and CDR2 YFSETQ. The length of the CDR3 is 15 residues.

The J gene is TRBJ2-7, the V gene TRBV20-1; TRBD1 agrees at 10 bases. This CDR3 comprises 14 residues. Germline V gives CDR1 DFQATT, CDR2 SNEGSKA (reference sequence). V shed 3 bases and J 5 bases; nucleotides not matched to a gene: 7. As DNA, the CDR3 is TGCAGTGCTAGGGATTCGGGGACAGGGGACGAGCAGTACTTC. This sequence encodes CSARDSGTGDEQYF.

This clonotype was picked up a small number of times. V and J are TRBV12-3 or TRBV12-4 and TRBJ1-6; D may be TRBD1 (5 bases). Trimming took off 3 bases at V and 9 bases at J, with 12 bases between the two ends. The length of the CDR3 is 14 residues. For the CDR3, the DNA is TGTGCCAGCAGTTTTGGGGACCAAGGTTCACCCCTCCACTTT. Translated: CASSFGDQGSPLHF.

V usage is TRBV7-2 and J usage is TRBJ2-3; no firm D call. There are 13 residues in the CDR3. Germline-derived CDR1 and CDR2 are SGHTA and FQGNSA. DNA for the CDR3: TGTGCTATACTCGCCCGCAGCACAGATACGCAGTATTTT. Translated: CAILARSTDTQYF.

V and J are TRBV6-2 or TRBV6-3 and TRBJ1-1; TRBD1 matches 10 bases. This CDR3 contains 15 residues. The ends lost 7 bases at V and 5 bases at J; junction bases unmatched: 10. Germline CDR1 reads MNHEY; CDR2 reads SVGEGT. The CDR3: CASKHRDRGWTEAFF. CDR3 DNA: TGTGCCAGCAAACACCGGGACAGGGGATGGACTGAAGCTTTCTTT.

This clonotype was counted ten times or more. V usage is TRBV20-1 and J usage is TRBJ2-2; tentatively, D is TRBD1 or TRBD2 (5 bases each). V lost 6 bases, J lost 1 base, and 18 bases lay in between. The CDR3 consists of 16 residues. Germline values: CDR1 DFQATT, CDR2 SNEGSKA (reference sequence). CDR3 amino acids: CSAPSQGIRNTGELFF. In nucleotides, the CDR3 is TGCAGTGCGCCTAGCCAGGGTATAAGGAACACCGGGGAGCTGTTTTTT.

This sequence joins TRBV18 and TRBJ2-7; D gene uncertain. The CDR3 runs 14 residues. V was trimmed by 0 bases and J by 1 base, leaving 7 bases between them. Germline assignment: CDR1 KGHSH and CDR2 LQKENI. CDR3 nucleotides: TGTGCCAGCTCACCACCTTATGGGTCCTACGAGCAGTACTTC. Translation: CASSPPYGSYEQYF. The whole variable domain, remainder taken from reference TRBV18 and TRBJ2-7, is NAGVMQNPRHLVRRRGQEARLRCSPMKGHSHVYWYRQLPEEGLKFMVYLQKENIIDESGMPKERFSAEFPKEGPSILRIQQVVRGDSAAYFCASSPPYGSYEQYFGPGTRLTVT.

This clonotype was detected ten times or more. The V gene is TRBV7-2, the J gene TRBJ2-5; TRBD2 aligns across 7 bases. Per the germline V gene, CDR1 is SGHTA and CDR2 is FQGNSA. V trimming: 3 bases; J trimming: 5 bases; junction bases outside the gene matches: 12. The CDR3 runs 16 residues. The CDR3 reads CASSFLGGAGTETQYF. CDR3 DNA: TGTGCCAGCAGCTTCCTCGGGGGAGCGGGGACGGAGACCCAGTACTTC.

J is TRBJ2-2 and V is TRBV9, with a possible D match to TRBD2 (6 bases). V lost 4 bases and J lost 4, with 11 bases in between. The CDR3 contains 14 residues. Germline assignment: CDR1 SGDLS and CDR2 YYNGEE. CDR3 DNA sequence: TGTGCCAGCAGCCTCCTCGGGGGCACCGGGGAGCTGTTTTTT. It codes for CASSLLGGTGELFF.

This clonotype was recorded at least ten times. The rearrangement links TRBV4-1 to TRBJ1-1; D ambiguous. Germline V gene data show CDR1 as MGHRA and CDR2 as YSYEKL. The length of the CDR3 is 13 residues. The V end was cut by 2 bases, the J end by 3 bases, with 7 bases between. The CDR3 DNA reads TGCGCCAGCAGCCAAAATCCAGACACTGAAGCTTTCTTT. It translates to CASSQNPDTEAFF.

This clonotype appeared many times. The chain joins TRBV18 to TRBJ1-1; no firm D call. Germline V CDR1 and CDR2: KGHSH, LQKENI. This CDR3 has 11 residues. Trimming left V 3 bases short and J 9 bases short, with 8 bases between. The CDR3 DNA follows: TGTGCCAGCTCACCGGACTACCAAGCTTTCTTT. It yields the protein CASSPDYQAFF.

The V gene is TRBV27, the J gene TRBJ2-5; perhaps TRBD2 as D (5 bases). Germline V gene data show CDR1 as MNHEY and CDR2 as SMNVEV (reference sequence). CDR3 length: 14 amino acids. Trimming took off 6 bases at V and 3 bases at J, with 14 bases between the two ends. The CDR3 loop reads CASRRRLTKETQYF. In nucleotides, the CDR3 is TGTGCCAGCAGGCGGAGGCTGACAAAAGAGACCCAGTACTTC.

This clonotype was seen at least ten times. V is TRBV5-1 and J is TRBJ2-3, with D unclear. The V gene's germline CDR1 is SGHRS and CDR2 YFSETQ. There are 14 residues in the CDR3. The germline V and J ends were trimmed by 4 bases and 2 bases, with 11 bases remaining between them. The CDR3 loop reads CASSRVAPTDTQYF. In DNA form, the CDR3 reads TGCGCCAGCAGCAGGGTGGCTCCCACAGATACGCAGTATTTT.

This clonotype came up many times. The rearrangement uses TRBV6-1 and TRBJ1-1, with D hard to call. The CDR3 length is 15 residues. Germline V CDR1 and CDR2: MNHNS, SASEGT. V was trimmed by 7 bases and J by 0 bases, leaving 15 bases between them. The CDR3, as DNA: TGTGCCAGCATAGAAGGCAGTTCCATGAACACTGAAGCTTTCTTT. This sequence encodes CASIEGSSMNTEAFF.

At least ten counts were recorded for this clonotype. J is TRBJ2-1 and V is TRBV12-3 or TRBV12-4; TRBD1 is a possible D gene (6 bases). This CDR3 is 15 amino acids long. The V end lost 1 base, the J end lost 2 bases, and 9 bases lay between the germline ends. CDR3 bases: TGTGCCAGCAGTTTAGGCAGGGGCCCCTACAATGAGCAGTTCTTC. Residues: CASSLGRGPYNEQFF.

This clonotype turned up a few times. The chain uses TRBV7-2 and TRBJ2-5; D might be TRBD2 (6 bases). This CDR3 region has 15 residues. Trimming removed 2 bases at V and 7 bases at J, with 17 bases between. Germline CDR1 is SGHTA and CDR2 is FQGNSA. The CDR3 nucleotides read TGTGCCAGCAGCTTAATTCTCGCGGGATGGGGGACCCAGTACTTC. It encodes CASSLILAGWGTQYF.

The rearrangement uses TRBV18 and TRBJ1-4; no reliable D call. V gave up 5 bases and J gave up 3 bases, with 13 bases separating them. The CDR3 length is 15 residues. The V gene's germline CDR1 is KGHSH and CDR2 LQKENI. CDR3 loop: CASSSTHPANEKLFF. As DNA, the CDR3 is TGTGCCAGCTCATCCACACATCCGGCTAATGAAAAACTGTTTTTT.

This clonotype has ten or more counts. The chain joins TRBV7-8 to TRBJ2-5; D is tentatively TRBD1 or TRBD2 (7 bases each). The V end lost 5 bases, the J end lost 5 bases, and 24 bases lay between the germline ends. Germline lookup yields CDR1 SGHVS and CDR2 FQNEAQ. This CDR3 has 17 amino acids. The CDR3 sequence is CASSHGGAPGQLETQYF. The CDR3 nucleotides are TGTGCCAGCAGCCATGGGGGGGCCCCGGGACAGCTGGAGACCCAGTACTTC.

This clonotype has a count of ten or more. The CDR3 sequence is CATRAWSYNSPLHF. The CDR3 coding sequence is TGTGCCACTCGGGCTTGGTCCTATAATTCACCCCTCCACTTT. The rearrangement uses TRBV10-3 and TRBJ1-6; D is unresolved. Germline lookup yields CDR1 ENHRY and CDR2 SYGVKD. The CDR3 contains 14 residues. V was clipped by 10 bases and J by 1 base, with 11 bases between them.

This clonotype came up many times. The chain uses TRBV7-9 and TRBJ2-7, with 14 bases identical to TRBD2. Trimming removed 6 bases from V and 5 bases from J; junction bases left unmatched: 3. The CDR3 totals 14 residues. Germline V gene sequence: CDR1 SEHNR, CDR2 FQNEAQ (reference sequence). CDR3 sequence (DNA): TGTGCCAGCAGGCGGGGACTAGCGGGGGACGAGCAGTACTTC. Translation: CASRRGLAGDEQYF.

The chain couples TRBV7-6 to TRBJ1-1; no clear D gene. V was trimmed by 6 bases and J by 4 bases, leaving 12 bases between them. This CDR3 is built from 13 residues. The germline CDR1 and CDR2 sequences are SGHVS and FNYEAQ. CDR3 sequence (DNA): TGTGCCAGCAGTCTCGGACTGCGCACTGAAGCTTTCTTT. Translation: CASSLGLRTEAFF.

This clonotype was seen repeatedly, ten times or more. The chain carries TRBV10-2 and TRBJ2-3; D uncertain. Trimming took off 7 bases at V and 0 bases at J, with 11 bases between the two ends. The CDR3 has 14 residues. CDR1 WSHSY and CDR2 SAAADI come from the germline V gene. CDR3 residues: CASMATASTDTQYF. Here the CDR3 DNA reads TGCGCCAGCATGGCGACGGCTAGCACAGATACGCAGTATTTT.

This clonotype was counted many times. The chain couples TRBV5-1 to TRBJ2-7; D gene unclear. V lost 0 bases and J 5 bases, leaving 12 bases between the germline ends. The CDR3 spans 14 residues. In germline, CDR1 is SGHRS, CDR2 YFSETQ. CDR3 protein: CASSLETHRDEQYF. The CDR3, as DNA: TGCGCCAGCAGCTTGGAGACCCACCGGGACGAGCAGTACTTC.

The gene calls are TRBV20-1 and TRBJ1-1, with 8 bases that match TRBD1. This CDR3 is 15 amino acids long. J lost 3 bases, V lost 6 bases, and 12 bases had no gene match. Germline CDR1 DFQATT, CDR2 SNEGSKA (reference sequence). The CDR3 DNA sequence: TGCAGTGCCAGCGGGACAGGACGGGGTTACACTGAAGCTTTCTTT. It codes for CSASGTGRGYTEAFF.

The sample holds many counts of this clonotype. The J gene is TRBJ2-5, the V gene TRBV4-3; D not certain. V dropped 0 bases and J dropped 4 bases, with 15 bases sitting between them. This CDR3 region has 16 residues. Looked up from germline, CDR1 is LGHNA and CDR2 is YSLEER. DNA for the CDR3: TGCGCCAGCAGCCAAGATAGAATAGCACCCCCAGAGACCCAGTACTTC. It is translated as CASSQDRIAPPETQYF.

This clonotype has a count of ten or more. V is TRBV29-1 and J is TRBJ2-7; D possibly corresponds to TRBD2 (6 bases). V dropped 1 base and J dropped 7 bases, with 20 bases sitting between them. Germline V gene sequence: CDR1 SQVTM, CDR2 ANQGSEA. The CDR3 is 15 residues long. The CDR3 DNA reads TGCAGCGTTGAAGGCTTTAGGGGAGGAGTTCGGGAGCAGTACTTC. Encoded protein: CSVEGFRGGVREQYF.